One sample yielded the 12 T cell receptor beta chains listed below, sequenced in a study of CD8 T cells in Susac syndrome. Random hexamers were used to reverse transcribe the RNA input (roughly 0.5 to 1 ug). TCRdb ran MiXCR on the immunoSEQ multiplex PCR reads and lists one entry per CDR3 protein. This table has 330,000 or so distinct CDR3 sequences, 70% to 90% appearing once. Sequences were obtained from CD8+ T cells from PBMCs. Receptor source: a human donor with multiple sclerosis.

This chain uses TRBV19 with TRBJ2-1, with a tentative D call TRBD2 (6 bases). V dropped 3 bases and J dropped 6 bases, with 9 bases sitting between them. CDR1 and CDR2 (germline): LNHDA, SQIVND (reference sequence). The CDR3 spans 13 residues. CDR3 loop: CASSISSVNEQFF. CDR3 in DNA: TGTGCCAGTAGTATCTCTAGCGTCAATGAGCAGTTCTTC. Complete variable domain (other parts from reference TRBV19 and TRBJ2-1): DGGITQSPKYLFRKEGQNVTLSCEQNLNHDAMYWYRQDPGQGLRLIYYSQIVNDFQKGDIAEGYSVSREKKESFPLTVTSAQKNPTAFYLCASSISSVNEQFFGPGTRLTVL.

The chain employs TRBV7-9 and TRBJ1-1; D uncertain. V lost 4 bases, J lost 8 bases, and 8 bases lay in between. CDR1 and CDR2 from the germline V gene are SEHNR and FQNEAQ (reference sequence). The CDR3 covers 11 residues. The CDR3 DNA is TGTGCCAGCAGCTGGGGTAACGAAGCTTTCTTT. Protein: CASSWGNEAFF.

The genes are TRBV30 and TRBJ2-1, with a possible D match to TRBD2 (6 bases). Germline V lookup: CDR1 GTSNPN, CDR2 SVGIG (reference sequence). The germline V and J ends were trimmed by 1 base and 5 bases, with 6 bases remaining between them. The CDR3 extends over 12 amino acids. CDR3: CAWSERDNEQFF. The CDR3 DNA reads TGTGCCTGGAGTGAGCGGGACAATGAGCAGTTCTTC.

V and J are TRBV28 and TRBJ2-3; D gene uncertain. The CDR3 covers 13 residues. CDR1 and CDR2 from the germline V gene are MDHEN and SYDVKM. V was shortened by 1 base and J by 4 bases, with 6 bases between the two germline ends. The CDR3 reads CASSLSGSDTQYF. The DNA of the CDR3 is TGTGCCAGCAGTTTATCAGGTTCAGATACGCAGTATTTT.

The chain has TRBV2 and TRBJ2-3; D ambiguous. The CDR3 runs to 16 residues. The V gene's germline CDR1 is SNHLY and CDR2 FYNNEI. V lost 2 bases, J lost 4 bases, and 16 bases lay in between. The CDR3 is CASSESQELMADTQYF. The DNA for the CDR3 is TGTGCCAGCAGTGAAAGTCAGGAACTTATGGCAGATACGCAGTATTTT.

J is TRBJ2-1 and V is TRBV7-6, with D unresolved. CDR1 and CDR2 from the germline V gene are SGHVS and FNYEAQ. V lost 1 base, J lost 5 bases, and 9 bases lay in between. This CDR3 region has 14 residues. This CDR3 is CASSLVGSDNEQFF. The CDR3 region has the DNA TGTGCCAGCAGCTTAGTCGGCTCTGACAATGAGCAGTTCTTC.

This clonotype came up a few times. V and J are TRBV7-9 and TRBJ1-1, with D unresolved. Germline V CDR1 and CDR2: SEHNR, FQNEAQ (reference sequence). Trimming cost V 5 bases and J 3 bases, with 7 bases left between them. CDR3 length: 12 amino acids. CDR3 loop: CASSARYTEAFF. The CDR3, as DNA: TGTGCCAGCAGCGCTCGGTACACTGAAGCTTTCTTT.

V and J are TRBV6-2 or TRBV6-3 and TRBJ2-7; D not certain. The CDR3 length is 12 residues. The V gene lost 5 bases and the J gene lost 4 bases, with 9 bases spanning the gap. Looked up from germline, CDR1 is MNHEY and CDR2 is SVGEGT. CDR3 protein: CASSNPLYEQYF. CDR3 bases: TGTGCCAGCAGTAATCCACTTTACGAGCAGTACTTC.

CDR3 nucleotides: TGCGCCAGCAGCCAAGAACCGGGACTCCGCACAGATACGCAGTATTTT. The encoded protein is CASSQEPGLRTDTQYF. This chain connects TRBV4-1 to TRBJ2-3; D may be TRBD2 (6 bases). V shed 0 bases and J shed 1 base, with 11 bases lying between them. CDR3 size: 16 residues. CDR1 is MGHRA and CDR2 is YSYEKL in the germline V gene.

Concerning this clonotype itself: No conserved phenylalanine or tryptophan is present at the end of the CDR3, so a read error is the likely explanation. V usage is TRBV15 and J usage is TRBJ2-1; TRBD1 might be the D (5 bases). This CDR3 is built from 11 residues. With 9 bases removed from V and 8 bases from J, the gap between germline ends came to 11 bases. Germline V gene sequence: CDR1 LNHNV, CDR2 YYDKDF (reference sequence). This CDR3 is CATVQGHEQFL. The CDR3 DNA reads as TGTGCCACTGTGCAGGGCCATGAGCAGTTCTTG.

This clonotype has just a few counts. The germline gene is not matched at one end of the junction; a read error may be the cause. This chain joins TRBV11-2 and TRBJ1-2; 10 nucleotides align to TRBD1. The CDR3 runs to 14 residues. Germline-derived CDR1 and CDR2 are SGHAT and FQNNGV. This chain's CDR3 is CASSSLRTGGGYTF. The CDR3 coding sequence is TGTGCCAGCAGCTCCCTCCGGACAGGGGGTGGCTACACCTTT.

This chain uses TRBV6-1 with TRBJ2-7; 14 bases map to TRBD2. The CDR3 is 14 residues long. The trim removed 7 bases at V and 9 bases at J, leaving 8 bases unmatched. CDR1 is MNHNS, CDR2 SASEGT, per germline. This chain's CDR3 is CASTDGLAGGRQYF. CDR3 bases: TGTGCCAGCACCGACGGACTAGCGGGAGGACGGCAGTACTTC.